This T cell receptor (beta chain) emerged from a study of T-cell memory formation after mild COVID-19. The junction had 4 bases not matched to a gene; V was cut back by 9 bases and J by 2 bases. Germline V gene sequence: CDR1 KGHDR, CDR2 SFDVKD. CDR3 size: 13 residues. One entry per CDR3 protein results from TCRdb running MiXCR on the 5' RACE reads. The sample has 150,000 or so distinct CDR3 sequences, roughly 31% seen once. The rearrangement joins TRBV24-1 to TRBJ2-3; TRBD2 matches at 7 bases. The sequenced sample was PBMCs or a T cell subset sorted from them (not recorded which). This receptor was obtained from an adult woman who had mild COVID-19 (a few samples of this study predate the infection). Cell type and time point are not known. CDR3 DNA: TGTGCCACCCTCGGGACTAACACAGATACGCAGTATTTT. Its protein product is CATLGTNTDTQYF.